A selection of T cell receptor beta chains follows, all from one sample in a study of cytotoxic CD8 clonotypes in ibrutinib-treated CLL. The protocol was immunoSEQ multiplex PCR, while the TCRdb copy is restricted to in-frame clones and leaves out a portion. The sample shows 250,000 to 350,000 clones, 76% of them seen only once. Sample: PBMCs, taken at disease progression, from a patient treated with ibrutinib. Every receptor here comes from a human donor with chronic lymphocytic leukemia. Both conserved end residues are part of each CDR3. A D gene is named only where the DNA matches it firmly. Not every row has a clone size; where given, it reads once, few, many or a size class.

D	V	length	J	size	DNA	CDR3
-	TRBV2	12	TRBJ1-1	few	TGTGCCAGACTGAAGGGGACCACTGAAGCTTTCTTT	CARLKGTTEAFF
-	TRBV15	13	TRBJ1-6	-	TGTGCCACGCGGCGGGGCCCTAATTCACCCCTCCACTTT	CATRRGPNSPLHF
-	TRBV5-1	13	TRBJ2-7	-	TGCGCCAGCGCTCAGGGGTACTCCTACGAGCAGTACTTC	CASAQGYSYEQYF
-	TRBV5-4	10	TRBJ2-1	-	TGTGCCAGCGGAAGACTTGAGCAGTTCTTC	CASGRLEQFF
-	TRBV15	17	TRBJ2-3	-	TGTGCCACCAGCGACCCCTCTATCTGGCCAGGCACAGATACGCAGTATTTT	CATSDPSIWPGTDTQYF
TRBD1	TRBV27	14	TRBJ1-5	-	TGTGCCAGCAGCATACAGGGGAACAATCAGCCCCAGCATTTT	CASSIQGNNQPQHF
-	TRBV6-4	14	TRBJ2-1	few	TGTGCCAGCAGTGCAAGATCCGACCAGAATGAGCAGTTCTTC	CASSARSDQNEQFF
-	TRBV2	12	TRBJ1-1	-	TGTGCCAGCAGTGGGGCAACTCCTGAAGCTTTCTTT	CASSGATPEAFF
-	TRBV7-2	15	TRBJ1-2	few	TGTGCCAGCAGCTTAGCGCCAGCAGAGGGGAAAGGCTACACCTTC	CASSLAPAEGKGYTF
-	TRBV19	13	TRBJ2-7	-	TGTGCCAGTAGTATCAGGCTCAGTTACGAGCAGTACTTC	CASSIRLSYEQYF
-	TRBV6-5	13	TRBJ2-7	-	TGTGCCAGCAGTGAATCACCTAGCTACGAGCAGTACTTC	CASSESPSYEQYF
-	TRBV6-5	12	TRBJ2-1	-	TGTGCCAGCAGCTTGGACCGGGGTGAGCAGTTCTTC	CASSLDRGEQFF
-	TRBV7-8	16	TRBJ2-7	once	TGTGCCAGCAGCTTATCATTGCGGGACGGAACCTACGAGCAGTACTTC	CASSLSLRDGTYEQYF
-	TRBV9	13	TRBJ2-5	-	TGTGCCAGCAGCGTTGCGGGGGCCGAGACCCAGTACTTC	CASSVAGAETQYF
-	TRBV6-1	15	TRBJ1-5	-	TGTGCCAGCAGACAGGTTCACCCTAGCAATCAGCCCCAGCATTTT	CASRQVHPSNQPQHF
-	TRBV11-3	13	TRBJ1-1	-	TGTGCCAGCAGCTTGGGGTCCTACACTGAAGCTTTCTTT	CASSLGSYTEAFF
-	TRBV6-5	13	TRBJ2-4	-	TGTGCCAGCAGGCCCATATCAGGAAACATTCAGTACTTC	CASRPISGNIQYF
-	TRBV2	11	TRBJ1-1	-	TGTGCCAGCATAATGAACACTGAAGCTTTCTTT	CASIMNTEAFF
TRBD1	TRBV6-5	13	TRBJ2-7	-	TGTGCCAGTGCCCGGGACAGGGGGTACGAGCAGTACTTC	CASARDRGYEQYF
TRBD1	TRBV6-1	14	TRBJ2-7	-	TGTGCCAGCAGTGTGAACAGGGGGATCTACGAGCAGTACTTC	CASSVNRGIYEQYF
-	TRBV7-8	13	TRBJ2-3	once	TGTGCCAGCAGCTTAGGTACTTTCAGAGTGCAGTATTTT	CASSLGTFRVQYF
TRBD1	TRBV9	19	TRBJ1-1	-	TGTGCCAGCAGCGCTCGCGAGGGCGGGACAGGGGGATTGTACACTGAAGCTTTCTTT	CASSAREGGTGGLYTEAFF
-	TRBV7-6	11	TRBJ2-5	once	TGTGCCAGCAGCTTGGCGGGACAGTTGTACTTC	CASSLAGQLYF
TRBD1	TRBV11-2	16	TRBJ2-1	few	TGTGCCAGCAGCTTAGGACAGGGAAGTACGGGAAATGAGCAGTTCTTC	CASSLGQGSTGNEQFF